The source of this T cell receptor (beta chain) is a study of CXCR3-negative and CXCR3-positive naive CD8 T cells. Study results and limitations: Naive CXCR3-positive cells had TRB CDR3s more hydrophobic than those of CXCR3-negative naive cells. Cryopreserved cells showed partially decreased CXCR3 expression, and most assays used fresh PBMCs.

Remarks on this clonotype: Its antigen is unidentified.

Germline V CDR1 and CDR2: MNHEY, SVGEGT. This CDR3 comprises 16 residues. The TRB cDNA libraries were prepared by 5' RACE with UMI labels. TCRdb re-called the 5' RACE reads, yielding one record per CDR3 amino acid sequence without DNA. The sample data list just over 60,000 distinct CDR3 sequences. V usage is TRBV6-2 or TRBV6-3 and J usage is TRBJ2-7; TCRdb calls TRBD1, which cannot be checked without DNA. This receptor was obtained from a human donor in good health. Some clones in this sample may be carry-over from other donors' samples. The specimen was naive CXCR3- CD8+ T cells from blood. Specified subset: CD45RO-CCR7+CD27+CD95- naive CD8+ T cells lacking CXCR3 (TNR3-). CDR3 region: CASTLNRERGIYEQYF.